This T cell receptor beta chain derives from a study of shared clonotypes between healthy human individuals. In the sorted-subset replicate PCRs, about 190 ng DNA, around 30,000 T cell genomes, was used. Repertoires were generated with immunoSEQ multiplex PCR, while TCRdb's copy carries only in-frame clones and drops some. In the table there are 550,000 to 850,000 clones, around two thirds of which are singletons. This clone was recorded a few times. Its antigen is still unknown. The CDR3 has 20 residues. The V end lost 0 bases, the J end lost 1 base, and 21 bases lay between the germline ends. Germline lookup yields CDR1 SGHAT and CDR2 FQNNGV. Study-wide findings and caveats: Sharing across four donors was highest in naive CD4 (approximately 5%) and lowest in memory CD8 (roughly 0.4%).

A CD45RA+ naive subset and a CD45RA-negative memory subset were split from CD4+ cells. This clonotype originated in a woman aged 30 to 39 in good health. This chain uses TRBV11-2 with TRBJ2-2; D remains ambiguous. The sample taken for sequencing was memory CD4+ T cells sorted from blood. Sample subset: CD45RA-negative fraction. In DNA, the CDR3 is TGTGCCAGCAGCTTAGATACGTGGATGGTCCGGACGGTGAACACCGGGGAGCTGTTTTTT. Its translation is CASSLDTWMVRTVNTGELFF.